This T cell receptor (beta chain) was found in a study of identical twins. Notes on the study in general: Twins' surplus sharing was weaker for beta out-of-frame sequences. Fewer insertions marked abundant cord blood beta clonotypes; young adult naive trended weakly, memory not at all.

Among all donors, each was a healthy Caucasian. Template switching added a universal primer site; cDNA carried unique molecular identifiers. TCRdb reanalysed the 5' RACE reads using MiXCR and keeps one entry per CDR3 protein. Among some 460,000 distinct CDR3 sequences listed, 11% to 15% were seen once. This clonotype came up many times. As yet, its antigen is unknown. This CDR3 contains 13 residues. Between the trimmed V and J ends, which lost 4 bases and 4 bases, there was a span of 8 bases. These data were also filed under a second study, of yellow fever vaccine responses in identical twins.

The rearrangement links TRBV12-3 or TRBV12-4 to TRBJ1-3; no reliable D call. The sample was CD4+ T cells sorted from blood. The source of this sequence is a woman in her late teens or twenties in good health. CDR3 in amino acids: CASSSQLGNTIYF. Here the CDR3 DNA reads TGTGCCAGCAGTTCTCAACTAGGAAACACCATATATTTT.